Each of the 27 T cell receptor beta chains below was sequenced from the same sample in a study of OX40 agonist ivuxolimab in advanced cancers. Library construction relied on the immunoSEQ multiplex PCR assay. TCRdb took this table from immuneACCESS and kept in-frame rearrangements with V and J called. Such tables lack part of the clones; where checked against another copy, unresolved V genes explain under half of the gap, and the rest is unexplained. Within this sample are approximately 52,000 clones, with approximately 81% of them counted one time only. Together, the top ten hold 9% to 10% of the sample. Sequencing used CD4+ or CD8+ T cells sorted from blood, obtained in a trial of the OX40 agonist ivuxolimab. The receptors here all came from an adult with an advanced solid tumor such as melanoma, head and neck, liver or kidney cancer.

V and J are TRBV18 and TRBJ2-3; no clear D gene. CDR3 length: 15 residues. CDR1 and CDR2 (germline): KGHSH, LQKENI. V was trimmed by 0 bases and J by 7 bases, leaving 14 bases between them. CDR3 loop: CASSPPVATSHTQYF. In DNA form, the CDR3 reads TGTGCCAGCTCACCACCGGTCGCGACTTCACATACGCAGTATTTT. The complete variable domain, with remaining parts taken from reference TRBV18 and TRBJ2-3, reads NAGVMQNPRHLVRRRGQEARLRCSPMKGHSHVYWYRQLPEEGLKFMVYLQKENIIDESGMPKERFSAEFPKEGPSILRIQQVVRGDSAAYFCASSPPVATSHTQYFGPGTRLTVL.

The chain carries TRBV29-1 and TRBJ2-2; no clear D. CDR3 length equals 13 residues. The V end lost 3 bases, the J end lost 2 bases, and 7 bases lay between the germline ends. Germline lookup yields CDR1 SQVTM and CDR2 ANQGSEA. CDR3 coding DNA: TGCAGCGTTGACCCGAATAACACCGGGGAGCTGTTTTTT. It specifies CSVDPNNTGELFF.

V is TRBV28 and J is TRBJ2-3; D could derive from TRBD1 or TRBD2 (5 bases each). Germline V gives CDR1 MDHEN, CDR2 SYDVKM. The CDR3 consists of 16 residues. Trimming shortened V by 2 bases and J by 2 bases, and 14 bases separated the two germline ends. The CDR3: CASSLAGSPYTDTQYF. The CDR3 region has the DNA TGTGCCAGCAGTTTAGCAGGGAGCCCCTACACAGATACGCAGTATTTT.

This clone was found once. The rearrangement joins TRBV7-9 to TRBJ1-1; 9 nucleotides match TRBD1. CDR1 and CDR2 (germline): SEHNR, FQNEAQ (reference sequence). The ends lost 5 bases at V and 5 bases at J; junction bases unmatched: 6. The CDR3 runs to 14 residues. CDR3 DNA: TGTGCCAGCAGCCCAAGGGACAGGGAGACTGAAGCTTTCTTT. This encodes CASSPRDRETEAFF.

The J gene is TRBJ2-1, the V gene TRBV7-3; the D gene is possibly TRBD2 (6 bases). The CDR3 length is 16 residues. Germline loops: CDR1 SGHTA, CDR2 FQGTGA. Between the trimmed V and J ends, which lost 1 base and 1 base, there was a span of 11 bases. CDR3 in amino acids: CASSLMATRSYNEQFF. The CDR3 bases are TGTGCCAGCAGCTTAATGGCGACTAGATCCTACAATGAGCAGTTCTTC.

The J gene is TRBJ2-1, the V gene TRBV7-9; 9 bases agree with TRBD1. The CDR3 contains 17 residues. The germline CDR1 and CDR2 sequences are SEHNR and FQNEAQ (reference sequence). Germline trimming cut 4 bases from V and 5 bases from J; bases unmatched to any gene: 12. The CDR3 DNA sequence: TGTGCCAGCAGCTCAGGACAGGGGAACCTACTACACAATGAGCAGTTCTTC. This gives the protein CASSSGQGNLLHNEQFF.

The rearrangement links TRBV6-1 to TRBJ2-2; D unclear. Trimming left V 2 bases short and J 2 bases short, with 9 bases between. Per germline, CDR1 MNHNS and CDR2 SASEGT. The CDR3 spans 15 residues. The CDR3 loop reads CASSERALNTGELFF. The CDR3 DNA follows: TGTGCCAGCAGTGAAAGGGCCCTTAACACCGGGGAGCTGTTTTTT.

The chain employs TRBV18 and TRBJ2-7, with TRBD1 as a possible D gene (6 bases). V lost 4 bases to trimming and J lost 5 bases, with 12 bases between them. Per the germline V gene, CDR1 is KGHSH and CDR2 is LQKENI. The CDR3 is 13 residues long. The CDR3 is CASSRVRGNEQYF. The CDR3 coding sequence is TGTGCCAGCTCACGGGTTAGGGGGAACGAGCAGTACTTC.

This chain links TRBV7-9 with TRBJ1-3, with D perhaps TRBD1 (5 bases). Germline CDR1 and CDR2: SEHNR and FQNEAQ (reference sequence). V lost 5 bases to trimming and J lost 0 bases, with 17 bases between them. There are 17 residues in the CDR3. The CDR3 spells CASSRVGAGSSGNTIYF. The CDR3 region has the DNA TGTGCCAGCAGCCGAGTCGGGGCAGGGAGCTCTGGAAACACCATATATTTT.

The chain has TRBV7-9 and TRBJ1-3; TRBD1 agrees at 8 bases. Germline trimming cut 5 bases from V and 3 bases from J; bases unmatched to any gene: 6. Germline CDR1 and CDR2: SEHNR and FQNEAQ (reference sequence). The CDR3 is 15 residues long. As DNA, the CDR3 is TGTGCCAGCAGCCCTGGACAGGGTAATGGAAACACCATATATTTT. Protein: CASSPGQGNGNTIYF.

The rearrangement links TRBV25-1 to TRBJ2-4; D call uncertain. Trimming took off 4 bases at V and 3 bases at J, with 16 bases between the two ends. The germline V gene has CDR1 MGHDK and CDR2 SYGVNS. This CDR3 is 16 amino acids long. DNA of the CDR3: TGTGCCAGCAGTGCCAACGAAAGTATCCTCAAAAACATTCAGTACTTC. It codes for CASSANESILKNIQYF.

The V and J genes are TRBV5-4 and TRBJ1-2, with a possible D match to TRBD1 (5 bases). CDR1 is SGHNT, CDR2 YYREEE, per germline (reference sequence). The ends were cut back, 4 bases at V and 2 bases at J, with 12 bases in the middle. The length of the CDR3 is 14 residues. CDR3 region: CASSLITGNYGYTF. CDR3 nucleotides: TGTGCCAGCAGCCTAATAACAGGAAACTATGGCTACACCTTC.

The rearrangement links TRBV28 to TRBJ1-1, with D uncertain. This CDR3 is built from 14 residues. V was pared by 7 bases and J by 7 bases, with 19 bases between. CDR1 is MDHEN and CDR2 is SYDVKM in the germline V gene. The CDR3 nucleotides read TGTGCCAGCACGGGCAGTTTCGGTTTTGGTGAAGCTTTCTTT. It yields the protein CASTGSFGFGEAFF.

The chain employs TRBV11-2 and TRBJ2-5; 7 bases are shared with TRBD1. The ends lost 0 bases at V and 7 bases at J; junction bases unmatched: 2. This CDR3 has 13 amino acids. Germline CDR1 and CDR2: SGHAT and FQNNGV. The CDR3, as DNA: TGTGCCAGCAGCTTAGAGAGGACAGGGACCCAGTACTTC. It specifies CASSLERTGTQYF.

This sequence joins TRBV7-9 and TRBJ2-5; TRBD2 agrees at 12 bases. The CDR3 contains 17 residues. V was pared by 1 base and J by 3 bases, with 6 bases of the junction left unmatched. Germline CDR1 reads SEHNR; CDR2 reads FQNEAQ (reference sequence). This CDR3 reads CASSLEASGRAEETQYF. The CDR3 region has the DNA TGTGCCAGCAGCTTAGAGGCTAGCGGGAGGGCCGAAGAGACCCAGTACTTC.

The chain recombines TRBV27 with TRBJ2-7; 9 bases map to TRBD1. The CDR3 is 12 residues long. From germline, CDR1 is MNHEY and CDR2 SMNVEV (reference sequence). The J segment lost 13 bases and the V segment lost 4 bases, leaving 8 bases of the junction unmatched. CDR3 amino acids: CASSSRDRVTYF. The DNA of the CDR3 is TGTGCCAGCAGTTCCCGGGACAGGGTGACATACTTC.

The chain uses TRBV2 and TRBJ2-1, with a possible D match to TRBD1 (5 bases). In germline, CDR1 is SNHLY, CDR2 FYNNEI. The germline V and J ends were trimmed by 3 bases and 4 bases, with 13 bases remaining between them. The CDR3 spans 15 residues. This chain's CDR3 is CASSEGPMRYNEQFF. For the CDR3, the DNA is TGTGCCAGCAGTGAGGGGCCCATGCGGTACAATGAGCAGTTCTTC.

The rearrangement uses TRBV27 and TRBJ2-5; D may be TRBD2 (6 bases). V was trimmed by 5 bases and J by 4 bases, leaving 11 bases between them. From germline, CDR1 is MNHEY and CDR2 SMNVEV (reference sequence). The CDR3 is made up of 13 amino acids. The CDR3 protein is CASSMTRGETQYF. The DNA for the CDR3 is TGTGCCAGCAGTATGACTAGAGGAGAGACCCAGTACTTC.

This chain joins TRBV4-2 and TRBJ1-4, with 11 bases that match TRBD1. The germline CDR1 and CDR2 sequences are LGHNA and YNFKEQ. CDR3 size: 15 residues. V was clipped by 4 bases and J by 6 bases; unmatched bases: 4. The CDR3 is CASSPWTGGDEKLFF. DNA for the CDR3: TGTGCCAGCAGCCCGTGGACAGGGGGCGATGAAAAACTGTTTTTT.

The gene calls are TRBV30 and TRBJ2-2; weak D call: TRBD2 (6 bases). Germline assignment: CDR1 GTSNPN and CDR2 SVGIG (reference sequence). The CDR3 length is 16 residues. Trimming took 4 bases from V and 7 from J, leaving 22 bases between them. The CDR3 DNA is TGTGCCTGGAAATGGGGGAGCAGCCTGGGGGGCGGGGAGCTGTTTTTT. Translation: CAWKWGSSLGGGELFF. Looking up the rest from reference TRBV30 and TRBJ2-2 gives the full variable domain: SQTIHQWPATLVQPVGSPLSLECTVEGTSNPNLYWYRQAAGRGLQLLFYSVGIGQISSEVPQNLSASRPQDRQFILSSKKLLLSDSGFYLCAWKWGSSLGGGELFFGEGSRLTVL.

J is TRBJ2-1 and V is TRBV10-3, with 10 bases lining up with TRBD2. In germline, CDR1 is ENHRY, CDR2 SYGVKD. CDR3 length equals 16 residues. V lost 2 bases and J lost 5; bases outside the gene matches: 6. This CDR3 is CAISETRTSGDNEQFF. In DNA, the CDR3 is TGTGCCATCAGTGAGACGAGGACTAGCGGCGACAATGAGCAGTTCTTC.

The V call is TRBV28, the J call TRBJ2-2; no clear D. The CDR3 is made up of 12 amino acids. Germline V gene sequence: CDR1 MDHEN, CDR2 SYDVKM. The V gene lost 3 bases and the J gene lost 6 bases, with 5 bases spanning the gap. The CDR3 sequence is CASSFRSGELFF. Written as DNA, the CDR3 is TGTGCCAGCAGTTTCCGGTCCGGGGAGCTGTTTTTT.

The chain has TRBV10-3 and TRBJ1-1; D call uncertain. Germline assignment: CDR1 ENHRY and CDR2 SYGVKD. The CDR3 has 16 residues. V lost 4 bases and J lost 0, with 15 bases in between. The CDR3 sequence is CAISGGRSGVNTEAFF. The CDR3 region has the DNA TGTGCCATCAGTGGGGGTAGATCCGGGGTGAACACTGAAGCTTTCTTT.

The chain combines TRBV18 with TRBJ1-1; TRBD1 matches 7 bases. The CDR3 length is 15 residues. Germline CDR1 and CDR2: KGHSH and LQKENI. The trim removed 0 bases at V and 7 bases at J, leaving 8 bases unmatched. The CDR3 nucleotides read TGTGCCAGCTCACCACCGAACAGGGGAGCACTTGAAGCTTTCTTT. Encoded protein: CASSPPNRGALEAFF. Combining the CDR3 with reference TRBV18 and TRBJ1-1 gives the whole variable domain NAGVMQNPRHLVRRRGQEARLRCSPMKGHSHVYWYRQLPEEGLKFMVYLQKENIIDESGMPKERFSAEFPKEGPSILRIQQVVRGDSAAYFCASSPPNRGALEAFFGQGTRLTVV.

This chain joins TRBV19 and TRBJ2-1, with D perhaps assigned TRBD1 or TRBD2 (6 bases each). The V end was cut by 8 bases, the J end by 7 bases, with 21 bases between. In germline, CDR1 is LNHDA, CDR2 SQIVND (reference sequence). The CDR3 covers 15 residues. The CDR3 sequence: CASSWGGGRQNEQFF. The CDR3 DNA sequence: TGTGCCAGTTCCTGGGGTGGGGGGCGCCAGAATGAGCAGTTCTTC.

The V call is TRBV27, the J call TRBJ2-1, with 10 bases aligning to TRBD2. Germline loops: CDR1 MNHEY, CDR2 SMNVEV (reference sequence). The ends lost 2 bases at V and 8 bases at J; junction bases unmatched: 6. The CDR3 contains 15 residues. The CDR3 here is CASSLRTSGGDEQFF. CDR3 coding DNA: TGTGCCAGCAGTTTAAGGACTAGCGGAGGCGATGAGCAGTTCTTC.

This clone has a handful of counts. The rearrangement links TRBV9 to TRBJ1-6; D is undetermined. The CDR3 totals 13 residues. Between the trimmed V and J ends, which lost 0 bases and 7 bases, there was a span of 5 bases. The V gene's germline CDR1 is SGDLS and CDR2 YYNGEE. The CDR3 bases are TGTGCCAGCAGCGTAGACCCCAATTCACCCCTCCACTTT. Residues: CASSVDPNSPLHF. The whole variable domain, filled in from reference TRBV9 and TRBJ1-6, reads DSGVTQTPKHLITATGQRVTLRCSPRSGDLSVYWYQQSLDQGLQFLIQYYNGEERAKGNILERFSAQQFPDLHSELNLSSLELGDSALYFCASSVDPNSPLHFGNGTRLTVT.